This is a list of T cell receptor beta chains from one sample in a study of shared clonotypes between healthy human individuals. The assay was immunoSEQ multiplex PCR, and TCRdb's table has in-frame clones only and misses some. The data hold about 380,000 clones, with around 96% observed a single time. Material: memory CD8+ T cells sorted from blood. Receptor source: a man aged 25-40 years in good health. The CDR3 runs from the conserved cysteine through the conserved F or W. D genes are given only for firm matches. The size of a clone is reported for some rows only, either as once, few or many, or as a class for expanded clones.

TGTGCCAGCAGCCTGGACGCCGGCAGGGCCGGTGAGCAGTTCTTC,CASSLDAGRAGEQFF,15,.,TRBJ2-1,TRBV9,.
TGTGCCAGCAGTGAAAAGGGGTTAGCGGGAGATGGGGGCAAAAACATTCAGTACTTC,CASSEKGLAGDGGKNIQYF,19,.,TRBJ2-4,TRBV2,TRBD2
TGTGCCATCAGTGAGAGACAGGGGGTTAACTATGGCTACACCTTC,CAISERQGVNYGYTF,15,.,TRBJ1-2,TRBV10-3,TRBD1
TGTGCCTGGAGTCCCGAAGAGAATCAGCCCCAGCATTTT,CAWSPEENQPQHF,13,.,TRBJ1-5,TRBV30,.
TGTGCCAGCAGCTTAGGGCTGGCCTACGAGCAGTACTTC,CASSLGLAYEQYF,13,.,TRBJ2-7,TRBV7-9,.
TGCGCCAGCAGCTTGGTAGCGGGAGAAAAAAATGAGCAGTTCTTC,CASSLVAGEKNEQFF,15,.,TRBJ2-1,TRBV5-1,TRBD2
TGTGCCAGCAGCCAAGGAAGGACTAGCCCTGGGGCCCAGTACTTC,CASSQGRTSPGAQYF,15,.,TRBJ2-5,TRBV14,TRBD2
TGCGCCAGCAGCCGACGCTCAGCAGGCCTTAATGAAAAACTGTTTTTT,CASSRRSAGLNEKLFF,16,.,TRBJ1-4,TRBV5-1,.
TGTGCCAGTAGTATCCCCGGGACAGACCAGCCCCAGCATTTT,CASSIPGTDQPQHF,14,few,TRBJ1-5,TRBV19,TRBD1
TGTGCCAGTAATGGGGCGGCGTATGAGCAGTTCTTC,CASNGAAYEQFF,12,once,TRBJ2-1,TRBV19,.
TGTGCCACCCAGAACAGGGGTGTAGATACGCAGTATTTT,CATQNRGVDTQYF,13,.,TRBJ2-3,TRBV28,TRBD1
TGTGCCAGCAGCTTTAGGGTAATTAACTCCTACGAGCAGTACTTC,CASSFRVINSYEQYF,15,.,TRBJ2-7,TRBV5-6,.
TGCGCCAGCAGCTTGAGGGAGATCGGCGAGCAGTACTTC,CASSLREIGEQYF,13,.,TRBJ2-7,TRBV5-1,.
TGTGCCATCAGTGCGACAGGGGAGGCCGGGGAGCTGTTTTTT,CAISATGEAGELFF,14,.,TRBJ2-2,TRBV10-3,TRBD1
TGTGCCATCAGTGAGGAACGGGAGATAAATGAGCAGTTCTTC,CAISEEREINEQFF,14,once,TRBJ2-1,TRBV10-3,.
TGTGCCTGGAGTACGGACTCAGCGGGAGGGGTAAGCTATGAGCAGTTCTTC,CAWSTDSAGGVSYEQFF,17,.,TRBJ2-1,TRBV30,TRBD2
TGTGCCAGCAGCCCTGGGACAGGGAACACCATATATTTT,CASSPGTGNTIYF,13,.,TRBJ1-3,TRBV9,TRBD1
TGTGCCAGCAGCGGTTCCTCCGGGGAGCTGTTTTTT,CASSGSSGELFF,12,.,TRBJ2-2,TRBV9,.
TGTGCCAGCAGCGTTGGGACTAGCTCCGTAGTGGCCAAAAACATTCAGTACTTC,CASSVGTSSVVAKNIQYF,18,.,TRBJ2-4,TRBV7-2,TRBD2
TGTGCCAGCAGCGTAGTGCCTAGCGGGAGCTACAATGAGCAGTTCTTC,CASSVVPSGSYNEQFF,16,.,TRBJ2-1,TRBV9,TRBD2
TGTGCCAGCAGCTTAAGGGGGGAGACCCAGTACTTC,CASSLRGETQYF,12,.,TRBJ2-5,TRBV11-1,.
TGTGCCAGCAGGGACAACGGACTAGCGGGAAAGTTCTTC,CASRDNGLAGKFF,13,once,TRBJ2-1,TRBV2,TRBD2
TGCAGCGTTGAAGGACAGGACTCCTACGAGCAGTACTTC,CSVEGQDSYEQYF,13,.,TRBJ2-7,TRBV29-1,.
TGTGCCTGGAGTGTAGCCGGGGGTGGCTTGGGCGGCTACACCTTC,CAWSVAGGGLGGYTF,15,.,TRBJ1-2,TRBV30,.
TGTGCCAGCAGCCAAGAGGGCCCGGTACGCGAGCAGTTCTTC,CASSQEGPVREQFF,14,.,TRBJ2-1,TRBV4-2,.
TGTGCCACCCCGGACAGACAAGAGACCCAGTACTTC,CATPDRQETQYF,12,.,TRBJ2-5,TRBV6-1,.
TGTGCCAGCAGCGTAACGGACAGGGGGGCCCACTACGAGCAGTACTTC,CASSVTDRGAHYEQYF,16,.,TRBJ2-7,TRBV9,TRBD1
TGTGCCAGAAGCTCACGGACTAGCGGGGCGGGGAGGGGCACAGATACGCAGTATTTT,CARSSRTSGAGRGTDTQYF,19,.,TRBJ2-3,TRBV5-3,TRBD2
TGTGCCAGCAGCTTCAGGGGTGAAAAACTGTTTTTT,CASSFRGEKLFF,12,once,TRBJ1-4,TRBV7-2,.
TGTGCTAGCAGCCAAGTAGATATCTCCTACAATGAGCAGTTCTTC,CASSQVDISYNEQFF,15,.,TRBJ2-1,TRBV14,.
TGTGCCATCAGTGGGACCGGGACAGGGGTAGAGCAGTACTTC,CAISGTGTGVEQYF,14,.,TRBJ2-7,TRBV10-3,TRBD1
TGTGCCAGCAGTGAAGTGGAGGGAGGAGGACAGTACGAGCAGTACTTC,CASSEVEGGGQYEQYF,16,.,TRBJ2-7,TRBV6-1,.
TGCACCAGCAGCCAGGGGGAACGGAACTACAATGAGCAGTTCTTC,CTSSQGERNYNEQFF,15,.,TRBJ2-1,TRBV1,.
TGTGCCAGCAGCTTGACGGGAGGGGGGTCCTACGAGCAGTACTTC,CASSLTGGGSYEQYF,15,.,TRBJ2-7,TRBV7-9,TRBD2
TGTGCCAGCAGCAATAATCGGGGAAATGAGCAGTTCTTC,CASSNNRGNEQFF,13,.,TRBJ2-1,TRBV13,.
TGTGCCAGCAGCTCCCGGGACTACCGAGAGACCCAGTACTTC,CASSSRDYRETQYF,14,.,TRBJ2-5,TRBV5-6,TRBD2
TGTGCCAGCAGCCTAGGACAGAACACCGGGGAGCTGTTTTTT,CASSLGQNTGELFF,14,.,TRBJ2-2,TRBV7-2,.
TGTGCCAGCAGCCAAGACGGTGGGCTCTCCTACAATGAGCAGTTCTTC,CASSQDGGLSYNEQFF,16,.,TRBJ2-1,TRBV4-2,.
TGTGCCAGCAGTGAGCCAAGCGGGGGGTTCTTC,CASSEPSGGFF,11,.,TRBJ2-1,TRBV2,TRBD2
TGTGCCAGCAGTTCCCGGGCGGGATTCTACAATGAGCAGTTCTTC,CASSSRAGFYNEQFF,15,.,TRBJ2-1,TRBV28,.
TGTGCCAGCAGCTTAATAGGGGAGCGATACGAGCAGTACTTC,CASSLIGERYEQYF,14,.,TRBJ2-7,TRBV7-9,.
TGTGCCAGCAGTGAATTTGGGACTAGCGGAGGTTACGAGCAGTACTTC,CASSEFGTSGGYEQYF,16,.,TRBJ2-7,TRBV6-1,TRBD2
TGTGCCAGCAGCTCCTTTCGACTTGTACCCGATAATGAAAAACTGTTTTTT,CASSSFRLVPDNEKLFF,17,.,TRBJ1-4,TRBV7-9,.
TGTGCCAGCAGCTTAGCGTTGTCCGAGCAGTACTTC,CASSLALSEQYF,12,.,TRBJ2-7,TRBV7-8,.
TGTGCCAGCAGCTTGTTTAGTGATACGCAGTATTTT,CASSLFSDTQYF,12,.,TRBJ2-3,TRBV5-4,.
TGTGCCAGCAGTTTCCTCTACAATGAGCAGTTCTTC,CASSFLYNEQFF,12,.,TRBJ2-1,TRBV28,.
TGTGCCAGCAGTTTAGCGGGAGAAGGCACCGGGGAGCTGTTTTTT,CASSLAGEGTGELFF,15,.,TRBJ2-2,TRBV28,TRBD2
TGCGCCAGCAGCCAGAGGCTAGGTGAGCGGTTTACAGATACGCAGTATTTT,CASSQRLGERFTDTQYF,17,.,TRBJ2-3,TRBV4-1,.
TGTGCCAGCAGTGTATTGTATAACGGCCTCTCTGGGGCCAACGTCCTGACTTTC,CASSVLYNGLSGANVLTF,18,.,TRBJ2-6,TRBV2,.
TGTGCCAGCAGTTACACGGCGGGAAACTACGAGCAGTACTTC,CASSYTAGNYEQYF,14,.,TRBJ2-7,TRBV6-5,.
TGTGCCAGCAGTGAAGGGTGGGGAAACTCTGGGGCCAACGTCCTGACTTTC,CASSEGWGNSGANVLTF,17,.,TRBJ2-6,TRBV6-1,.
TGTGCCAGCAGTCCACTGGGACAGGGGTACGAGCAGTACTTC,CASSPLGQGYEQYF,14,.,TRBJ2-7,TRBV28,TRBD1
TGTGCCAGCAGCTTAGGGCAGCAAGAGACCCAGTACTTC,CASSLGQQETQYF,13,once,TRBJ2-5,TRBV7-9,.
TGTGCCAGTGTAGGAGGTAGCGGGAGTACGGCGAGCTCCTACGAGCAGTACTTC,CASVGGSGSTASSYEQYF,18,.,TRBJ2-7,TRBV28,TRBD2
TGTGCCAGCAGTGACCAGGCCCTCTATGGCTACACCTTC,CASSDQALYGYTF,13,.,TRBJ1-2,TRBV2,.